This T cell receptor (beta chain) was sequenced for a study of cytomegalovirus exposure and HLA in healthy donors. Details on this clone: What it recognizes is unknown.

Amplification used 60 Vbeta primers and 13 Jbeta primers. Sequenced by immunoSEQ multiplex PCR; TCRdb stores in-frame clones only, minus some. Of around 140,000 clones listed, more than 60% are singletons. Nominal health characterized the donors when sampled, though unrecorded immune exposures were likely. Germline loops: CDR1 SGHRS, CDR2 YFSETQ. This CDR3 comprises 15 residues. Trimming stripped 4 bases from V and 5 bases from J, with 19 bases between. Points from the study as a whole: Some V segments could not be told apart, so they were left out, TRBV6-2 and TRBV6-3 among them. Researchers reported in a later analysis that common viral pathogens appeared linked to several top clusters.

The TCR sequence derives from a female donor in good health and CMV-seronegative. Sequencing was carried out using PBMCs. The chain uses TRBV5-1 and TRBJ2-7, with D possibly being TRBD2 (5 bases). CDR3: CASSPSPNGINEQYF. The CDR3 bases are TGCGCCAGCAGCCCGAGCCCCAACGGGATCAACGAGCAGTACTTC.